This T cell receptor beta chain derives from a study of tumor T cells in aggressive B-cell lymphoma. This clone was found a few times. TCRdb's table, derived via immunoSEQ multiplex PCR, lists solely in-frame clones and lacks some. The sample shows some 12,000 clones, around 91% of them seen only once. From germline, CDR1 is SGHRS and CDR2 YFSETQ. Trimming left V 6 bases short and J 7 bases short, with 19 bases between. The CDR3 has 14 amino acids. The source material was tumor tissue. The V call is TRBV5-1, the J call TRBJ1-2; tentative D call: TRBD1 (5 bases). This clonotype was obtained from an adult with diffuse large B cell lymphoma. In DNA form, the CDR3 reads TGCGCCAGCACCCAGGGTGCCCCCTTAGGTGGCTACACCTTC. This sequence encodes CASTQGAPLGGYTF.